The clone carrying this T cell receptor (beta chain) was recorded many times. Antigen: not known. The sample's time point: newly diagnosed GD, antithyroid drugs for less than 3 months. The TCR library was made from RNA extracted from PBMCs. Diagnosis followed American Thyroid Association guidelines for Graves' disease. CDR3 regions were amplified by Arm-PCR using iRepertoire HTBI primers to build TCR beta libraries. TCRdb independently ran MiXCR on the multiplex PCR reads; one entry per CDR3 protein. The sample yields roughly 400,000 distinct CDR3 sequences, 15% seen once. The data are from a study of regulatory T cells in long-lasting Graves disease. Looking at the study overall: Under 3 months of antithyroid drugs had been taken by newly diagnosed Graves' patients. Notes on the study in general: Persistent disease preferred TRBV28, TRBJ1-2 and TRBJ2-5; new disease, TRBV20-1 and TRBJ2-1.

V lost 5 bases to trimming and J lost 4 bases, with 9 bases between them. The CDR3 spans 12 residues. Germline V gene data show CDR1 as MNHEY and CDR2 as SMNVEV (reference sequence). These records were also assigned to another study, of T cells in Graves' hyperthyroidism and ophthalmopathy. That paper states: The HTBI primer set was used in a first-round RT-PCR of the TCR CDR3.

The gene calls are TRBV27 and TRBJ2-7; tentative D call: TRBD1 (5 bases). The TCR originated in a woman aged 40 to 50 with Graves disease. Material: peripheral blood mononuclear cells (PBMCs), obtained at new diagnosis, from a patient treated with antithyroid drugs. CDR3 residues: CASSEGAYEQYF. DNA of the CDR3: TGTGCCAGCAGTGAAGGGGCATACGAGCAGTACTTC.